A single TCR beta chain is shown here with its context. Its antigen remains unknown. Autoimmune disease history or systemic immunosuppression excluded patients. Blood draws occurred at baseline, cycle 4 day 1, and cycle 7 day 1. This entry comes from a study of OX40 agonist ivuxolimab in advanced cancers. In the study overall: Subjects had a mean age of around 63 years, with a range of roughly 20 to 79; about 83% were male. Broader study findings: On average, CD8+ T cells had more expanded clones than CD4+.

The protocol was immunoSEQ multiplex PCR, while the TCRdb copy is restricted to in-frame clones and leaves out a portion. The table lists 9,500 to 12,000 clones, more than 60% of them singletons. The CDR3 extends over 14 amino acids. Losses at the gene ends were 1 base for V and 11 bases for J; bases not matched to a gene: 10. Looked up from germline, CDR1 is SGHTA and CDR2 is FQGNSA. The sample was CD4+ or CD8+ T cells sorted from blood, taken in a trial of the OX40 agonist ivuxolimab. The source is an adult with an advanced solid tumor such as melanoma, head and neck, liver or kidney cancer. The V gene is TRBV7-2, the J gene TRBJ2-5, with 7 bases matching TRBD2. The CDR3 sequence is CASSLGGGSWEQYF. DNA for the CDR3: TGTGCCAGCAGCTTAGGGGGCGGGAGCTGGGAGCAGTACTTC.